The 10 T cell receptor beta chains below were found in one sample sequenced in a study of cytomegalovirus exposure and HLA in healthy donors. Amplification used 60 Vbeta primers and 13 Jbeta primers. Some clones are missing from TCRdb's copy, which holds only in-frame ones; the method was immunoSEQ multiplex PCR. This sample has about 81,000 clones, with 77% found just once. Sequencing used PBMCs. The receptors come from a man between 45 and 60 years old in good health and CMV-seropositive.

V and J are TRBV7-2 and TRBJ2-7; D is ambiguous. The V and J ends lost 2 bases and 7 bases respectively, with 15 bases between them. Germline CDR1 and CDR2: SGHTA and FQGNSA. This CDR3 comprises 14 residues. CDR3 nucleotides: TGTGCCAGCAGCTTACTAGAGGCACTTGGAGAGCAGTACTTC. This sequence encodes CASSLLEALGEQYF.

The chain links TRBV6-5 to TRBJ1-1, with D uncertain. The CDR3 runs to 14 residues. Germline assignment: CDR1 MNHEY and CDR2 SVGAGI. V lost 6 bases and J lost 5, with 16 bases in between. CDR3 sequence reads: CASRAGSAGTEAFF. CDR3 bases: TGTGCCAGCAGGGCCGGGAGCGCTGGGACTGAAGCTTTCTTT.

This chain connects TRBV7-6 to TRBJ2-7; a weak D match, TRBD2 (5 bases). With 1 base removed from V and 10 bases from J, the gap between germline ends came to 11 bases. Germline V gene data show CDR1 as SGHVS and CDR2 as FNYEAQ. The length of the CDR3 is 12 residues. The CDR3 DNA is TGTGCCAGCAGCTTAGGAGGCGGGTCTCAGTACTTC. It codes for CASSLGGGSQYF.

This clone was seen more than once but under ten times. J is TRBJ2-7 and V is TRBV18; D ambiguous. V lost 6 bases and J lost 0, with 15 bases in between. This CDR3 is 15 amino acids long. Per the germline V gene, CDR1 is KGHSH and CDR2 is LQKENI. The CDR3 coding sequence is TGTGCCAGCTCGCTGCTAGGAGAGACCTCCTACGAGCAGTACTTC. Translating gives CASSLLGETSYEQYF.

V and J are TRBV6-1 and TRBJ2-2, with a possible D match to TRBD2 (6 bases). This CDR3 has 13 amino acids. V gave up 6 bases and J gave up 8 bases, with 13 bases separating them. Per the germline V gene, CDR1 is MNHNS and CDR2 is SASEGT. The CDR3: CASRGDWKGELFF. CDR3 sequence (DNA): TGTGCCAGCAGAGGGGACTGGAAGGGGGAGCTGTTTTTT.

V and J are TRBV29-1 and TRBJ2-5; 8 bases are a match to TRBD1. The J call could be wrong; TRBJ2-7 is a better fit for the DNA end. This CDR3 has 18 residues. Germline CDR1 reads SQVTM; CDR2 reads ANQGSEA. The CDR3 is CSVEKSAAGRGPFYEQYF. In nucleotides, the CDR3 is TGCAGCGTTGAAAAGAGCGCAGCAGGCAGGGGGCCATTCTACGAGCAGTACTTC.

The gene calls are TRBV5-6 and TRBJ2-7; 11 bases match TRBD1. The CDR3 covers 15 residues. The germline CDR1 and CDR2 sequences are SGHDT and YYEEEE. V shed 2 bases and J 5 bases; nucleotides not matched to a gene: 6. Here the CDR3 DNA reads TGTGCCAGCAGCTTCATTCGGACAGGGGGCAACGAGCAGTACTTC. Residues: CASSFIRTGGNEQYF.

The CDR3 is CASRTEGEAFF. DNA for the CDR3: TGTGCCAGCCGGACCGAGGGTGAAGCTTTCTTT. This chain links TRBV18 with TRBJ1-1; D is undetermined. The V end lost 8 bases, the J end lost 7 bases, and 11 bases lay between the germline ends. Germline lookup yields CDR1 KGHSH and CDR2 LQKENI. CDR3 length: 11 residues.

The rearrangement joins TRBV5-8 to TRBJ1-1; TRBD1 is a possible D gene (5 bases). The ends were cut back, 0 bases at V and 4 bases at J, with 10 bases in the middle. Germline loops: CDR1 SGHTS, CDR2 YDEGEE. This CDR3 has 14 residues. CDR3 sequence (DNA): TGTGCCAGCAGCTTGGTGCAGGGAATCACTGAAGCTTTCTTT. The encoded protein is CASSLVQGITEAFF. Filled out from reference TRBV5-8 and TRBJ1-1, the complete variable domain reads EAGVTQSPTHLIKTRGQQATLRCSPISGHTSVYWYQQALGLGLQFLLWYDEGEERNRGNFPPRFSGRQFPNYSSELNVNALELEDSALYLCASSLVQGITEAFFGQGTRLTVV.

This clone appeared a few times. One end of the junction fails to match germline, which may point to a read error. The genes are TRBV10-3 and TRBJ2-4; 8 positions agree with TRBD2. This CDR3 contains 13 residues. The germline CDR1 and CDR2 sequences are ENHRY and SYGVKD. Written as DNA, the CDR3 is TGTGCCGCCCAGGGACTAGAGTCGAACAGTCAGTACTTC. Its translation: CAAQGLESNSQYF.